This passage covers 3 T cell receptor beta chains from one sample sequenced in a study of pediatric ulcerative colitis. TCRdb's table, derived via immunoSEQ multiplex PCR, lists solely in-frame clones and lacks some. The repertoire holds 5,000 or so clones, with roughly 89% as singletons. The specimen sequenced was blood. The receptors derive from a girl aged 5-17 years who was a control in a study of pediatric ulcerative colitis.

The chain couples TRBV6-1 to TRBJ2-2, with unresolved D. The length of the CDR3 is 14 residues. Looked up from germline, CDR1 is MNHNS and CDR2 is SASEGT. The V end lost 2 bases, the J end lost 8 bases, and 12 bases lay between the germline ends. CDR3 nucleotide sequence: TGTGCCAGCAGTGAAATAATAGCTAAAGGGGAGCTGTTTTTT. Its protein is CASSEIIAKGELFF.

The V gene is TRBV18, the J gene TRBJ2-1, with 8 nucleotides matching TRBD2. Germline CDR1 reads KGHSH; CDR2 reads LQKENI. This CDR3 contains 16 residues. The junction had 4 bases not matched to a gene; V was cut back by 3 bases and J by 0 bases. The CDR3 spells CASSPLAGSSYNEQFF. CDR3 nucleotide sequence: TGTGCCAGCTCACCTTTAGCGGGAAGCTCCTACAATGAGCAGTTCTTC.

The rearrangement uses TRBV25-1 and TRBJ1-4; the D gene is possibly TRBD1 (5 bases). V lost 3 bases to trimming and J lost 7 bases, with 12 bases between them. The CDR3 contains 14 residues. Germline V gives CDR1 MGHDK, CDR2 SYGVNS. The CDR3 loop reads CASSDRDVGEKLFF. The CDR3 region has the DNA TGTGCCAGCAGTGACCGGGACGTTGGTGAAAAACTGTTTTTT.